A selection of T cell receptor beta chains follows, all from one sample in a study of CD8 T cells in Susac syndrome. Using its own MiXCR run on the immunoSEQ multiplex PCR reads, TCRdb lists one record per CDR3 protein. The sample lists approximately 80,000 distinct CDR3 sequences; roughly 95% were seen once. The material sequenced was CD8+ T cells from PBMCs. The receptors shown here come from a human donor with Susac syndrome. CDR3s include the opening cysteine and the closing phenylalanine or tryptophan. D genes are given only for firm matches.

d_call: TRBD1; v_call: TRBV30; j_call: TRBJ2-7; cdr3_length: 14; cdr3_nt: TGTGCCTGGGGGTTCGGCACAGGGGTCCTCGAGCAGTACTTC; cdr3_aa: CAWGFGTGVLEQYF
d_call: .; v_call: TRBV9; j_call: TRBJ1-2; cdr3_length: 15; cdr3_nt: TGTGCCAGCAGCGTAGCTCTTGAGGATAACTATGGCTACACCTTC; cdr3_aa: CASSVALEDNYGYTF
d_call: .; v_call: TRBV9; j_call: TRBJ2-6; cdr3_length: 16; cdr3_nt: TGTGCCAGCAGCGAGGGAGGAGGGGGAGGGGCCAACGTCCTGACTTTC; cdr3_aa: CASSEGGGGGANVLTF
d_call: TRBD1; v_call: TRBV19; j_call: TRBJ2-2; cdr3_length: 13; cdr3_nt: TGTGCCAGTCGGACAGGGGAATCCGGGGAGCTGTTTTTT; cdr3_aa: CASRTGESGELFF
d_call: TRBD1; v_call: TRBV7-6; j_call: TRBJ1-6; cdr3_length: 14; cdr3_nt: TGTGCCAGCAGCGAGGGACAGAGTAATTCACCCCTCCACTTT; cdr3_aa: CASSEGQSNSPLHF
d_call: .; v_call: TRBV10-3; j_call: TRBJ2-3; cdr3_length: 15; cdr3_nt: TGTGCCATCAGTGGACGGGAAAGCAGCACAGATACGCAGTATTTT; cdr3_aa: CAISGRESSTDTQYF
d_call: .; v_call: TRBV6-6; j_call: TRBJ1-6; cdr3_length: 13; cdr3_nt: TGTGCCAGCCTGTTTAGCCGGAATTCACCCCTCCACTTT; cdr3_aa: CASLFSRNSPLHF
d_call: TRBD2; v_call: TRBV11-2; j_call: TRBJ2-7; cdr3_length: 16; cdr3_nt: TGTGCCAGCAGCTTAGAAGCGGGGGGCGCGCAGGACGAGCAGTACTTC; cdr3_aa: CASSLEAGGAQDEQYF
d_call: TRBD1; v_call: TRBV9; j_call: TRBJ2-7; cdr3_length: 15; cdr3_nt: TGTGCCAGCAGCGCCTCCGGGACAGGGGTCTACGAGCAGTACTTC; cdr3_aa: CASSASGTGVYEQYF
d_call: .; v_call: TRBV7-8; j_call: TRBJ2-5; cdr3_length: 11; cdr3_nt: TGTGCCAGCACCTACACGGAGACCCAGTACTTC; cdr3_aa: CASTYTETQYF
d_call: TRBD1; v_call: TRBV4-1; j_call: TRBJ2-5; cdr3_length: 14; cdr3_nt: TGCGCCAGCAGCCAGACCGACAGGGGTGAGACCCAGTACTTC; cdr3_aa: CASSQTDRGETQYF
d_call: .; v_call: TRBV20-1; j_call: TRBJ2-7; cdr3_length: 14; cdr3_nt: TGCAGTGCTAGGACCCGGACACTTACCTACGAGCAGTACTTC; cdr3_aa: CSARTRTLTYEQYF
d_call: .; v_call: TRBV15; j_call: TRBJ2-4; cdr3_length: 19; cdr3_nt: TGTGCCACCAGCAGAAACCCAAGATCAGCTCTCAGGGAGCAGGGCATTCAGTACTTC; cdr3_aa: CATSRNPRSALREQGIQYF
d_call: .; v_call: TRBV6-2/TRBV6-3; j_call: TRBJ1-1; cdr3_length: 8; cdr3_nt: TGTGCCAGCGGCCCCGCTTTCTTT; cdr3_aa: CASGPAFF